Given below is one T cell receptor (beta chain) in context. The specificity of this receptor is unknown. Base-call qualities are not available, and no considerably larger clone is one nucleotide away. The data derive from a study of T cell responses to AZD1222 COVID-19 vaccine (dated by TCRdb to the early 2020s). Some background on the complete study: A total of under 250 trial participants underwent TCR sequencing, of whom about 210 had received two doses of AZD1222 and some 25 had received two doses of the MenACWY control vaccine. Trial participants were enrolled by age into 18-55, 56-69 and 70-plus year subgroups, with roughly 150, 30 and 60 TCR-sequenced participants respectively.

In the paper's terms, the time point label means: about 28 days (+/-7) after the second vaccine dose. AZD1222 recipients given second doses at about 4 weeks or at about 12 weeks were pooled, since spike-specific TCR depth and breadth were not found to differ between the two schedules. Vaccinee samples were obtained from the UK trials COV001 and COV002, which included a single-blind randomized controlled phase 2/3 trial of AZD1222 (ChAdOx1 nCoV-19) in healthy adults. For TCRbeta chain sequencing, PBMC samples from trial participants were taken at day 0 and at day 28 after the second dose. Based on the germline V gene, the CDR1 and CDR2 sequences are SGHTA and FQGNSA. V has 5 bases trimmed and J has 0 bases trimmed; junction bases matching no gene number 9. The CDR3 runs 17 residues from the cysteine to the phenylalanine. The read is trimmed to its CDR3 DNA, 51 bases read in frame from base 1. What the study reported, not specific to this receptor: Most participants were white British and females outnumbered males, and the authors suggested that clonal diversity may have been underestimated. After two AZD1222 doses, spike-specific TCR breadth and depth were significantly higher than at day 0 and than in MenACWY recipients. The 56-69-year group was small, and its depth increase did not reach significance, likely because of low power. Only a handful of AZD1222 recipients were SARS-CoV-2 seropositive at baseline, limiting conclusions about previously exposed vaccinees. Because no day 14 peak-response samples were available, the repertoires could be characterized only after the peak T cell response. Epitopes outside the regions mutated in the B.1.351 and B.1.1.7 variants were reportedly recognized by nearly half of the unique spike-specific TCRs. The vaccine-associated CD4 TCRs covered the entire spike protein, and the dominant responses fell in regions 160-218 and 743-854.

The CDR3 regions of human TCRbeta chains were analyzed by immunosequencing. The study's processing was this. TCRs in the repertoires were matched against a reference library of SARS-CoV-2-specific TCRs that had been generated with the MIRA antigen-specificity platform. Breadth was defined as the fraction of unique TCRs that were SARS-CoV-2-associated, and depth was defined as the fraction of total T cells that were SARS-CoV-2-associated. Using the MIRA data, every spike-specific TCR was mapped to the spike region that the TCR reacted to and assigned to either a CD4 or a CD8 class. Log10-transformed breadth and depth values were compared by one-way ANOVA with Sidak's multiple comparisons tests. In TCRdb, the immuneACCESS table is reduced to in-frame sequences with V and J assigned. These tables do not hold every clone; where another copy was compared, an unresolved V gene accounts for under half, and the others remain unexplained. From that table come the V and J calls and clone size; the DNA was used to work out D and trimming. The sample includes about 270,000 clones, with about 94% observed a single time. Of the sample, around 0.5% is held by the ten largest clones.

Recombination joined TRBV7-2 with TRBJ1-3; TRBD1 aligns with 8 central bases. Sequenced here: peripheral blood, sampled 28 days after the second AZD1222 dose. The sequence was obtained from an adult who received the AZD1222 COVID-19 vaccine. DNA sequence: TGTGCCAGCAGCCCACGGACAGGGTCCTCCTCTGGAAACACCATATATTTT. The encoded protein is CASSPRTGSSSGNTIYF.